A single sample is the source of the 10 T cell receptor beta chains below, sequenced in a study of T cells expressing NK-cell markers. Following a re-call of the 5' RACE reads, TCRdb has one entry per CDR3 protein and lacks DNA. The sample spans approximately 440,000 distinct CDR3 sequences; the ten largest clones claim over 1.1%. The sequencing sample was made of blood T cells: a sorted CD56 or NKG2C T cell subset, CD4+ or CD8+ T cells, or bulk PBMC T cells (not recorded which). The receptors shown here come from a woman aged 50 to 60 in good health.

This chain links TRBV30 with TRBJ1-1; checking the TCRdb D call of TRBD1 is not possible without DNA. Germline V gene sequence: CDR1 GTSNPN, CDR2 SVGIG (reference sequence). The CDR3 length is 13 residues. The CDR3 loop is CAWSTGRGGEAFF.

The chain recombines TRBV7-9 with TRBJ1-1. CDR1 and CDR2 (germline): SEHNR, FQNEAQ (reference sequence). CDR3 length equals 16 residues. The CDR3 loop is CASSLAGRPVVAEAFF.

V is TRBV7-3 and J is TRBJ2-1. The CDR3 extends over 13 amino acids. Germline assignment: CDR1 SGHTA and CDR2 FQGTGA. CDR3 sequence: CASSLWRYNEQFF.

CDR3 sequence: CSVGAGLAKNIQYF. V usage is TRBV29-1 and J usage is TRBJ2-4. This CDR3 has 14 amino acids. CDR1 is SQVTM and CDR2 is ANQGSEA in the germline V gene.

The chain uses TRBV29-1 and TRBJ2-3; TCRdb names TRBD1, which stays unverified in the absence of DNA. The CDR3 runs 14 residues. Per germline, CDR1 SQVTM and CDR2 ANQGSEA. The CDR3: CSVCPSRGTDTQYF.

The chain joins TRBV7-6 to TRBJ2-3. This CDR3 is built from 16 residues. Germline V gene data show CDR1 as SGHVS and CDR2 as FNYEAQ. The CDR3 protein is CASSLFGWSSADTQYF.

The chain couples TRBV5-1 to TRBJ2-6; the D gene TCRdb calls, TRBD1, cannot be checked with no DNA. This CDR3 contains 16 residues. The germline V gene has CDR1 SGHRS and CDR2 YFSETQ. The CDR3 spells CASSFDRTSGANVLTF. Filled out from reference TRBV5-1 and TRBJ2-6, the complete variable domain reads KAGVTQTPRYLIKTRGQQVTLSCSPISGHRSVSWYQQTPGQGLQFLFEYFSETQRNKGNFPGRFSGRQFSNSRSEMNVSTLELGDSALYLCASSFDRTSGANVLTFGAGSRLTVL.

CDR3 sequence reads: CASSSRGTPNNEQFF. The chain is built from TRBV7-9 and TRBJ2-1. Germline lookup yields CDR1 SEHNR and CDR2 FQNEAQ (reference sequence). The CDR3 covers 15 residues.

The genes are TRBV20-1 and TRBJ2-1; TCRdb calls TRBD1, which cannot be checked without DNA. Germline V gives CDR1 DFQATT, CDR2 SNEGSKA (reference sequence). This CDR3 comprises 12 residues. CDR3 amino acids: CSGEQGGDEQFF.

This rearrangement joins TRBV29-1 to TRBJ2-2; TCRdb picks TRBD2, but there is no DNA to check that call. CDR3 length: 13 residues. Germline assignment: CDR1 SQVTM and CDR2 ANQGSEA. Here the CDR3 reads CSVWSGGTGELFF.